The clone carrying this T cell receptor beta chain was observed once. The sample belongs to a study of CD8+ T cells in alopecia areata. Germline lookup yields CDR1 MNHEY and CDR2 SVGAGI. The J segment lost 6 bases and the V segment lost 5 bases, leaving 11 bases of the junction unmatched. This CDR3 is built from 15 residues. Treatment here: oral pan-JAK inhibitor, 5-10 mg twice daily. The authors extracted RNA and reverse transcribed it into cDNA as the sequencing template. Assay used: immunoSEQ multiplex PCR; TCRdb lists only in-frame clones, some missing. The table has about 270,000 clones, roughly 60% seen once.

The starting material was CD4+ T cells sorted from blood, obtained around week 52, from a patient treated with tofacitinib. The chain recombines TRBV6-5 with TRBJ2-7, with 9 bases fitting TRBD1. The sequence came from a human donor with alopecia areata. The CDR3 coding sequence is TGTGCCAGCAGTCACACAGGGGGCTTGGAGGGCGAGCAGTACTTC. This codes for CASSHTGGLEGEQYF.